Given below is one T cell receptor beta chain in context. This entry belongs to a study of blood T cell repertoires in COVID-19. Produced via immunoSEQ multiplex PCR; TCRdb's table is partial and in-frame only. The data contain over 150,000 clones, around 83% of them singletons. Trimming pared 10 bases from V and 5 bases from J, leaving 15 bases between. The CDR3 contains 13 residues. The germline CDR1 and CDR2 sequences are SGHTA and FQGNSA. This chain connects TRBV7-2 to TRBJ1-5; TRBD1 is a possible D gene (6 bases). The sequence was obtained from a man in his forties who had recovered from COVID-19. Sequenced sample: PBMCs or T cells enriched from blood (not recorded which). CDR3 coding DNA: TGTGCCACCGCGTTGGACAGAGATCAGCCCCAGCATTTT. Translation gives CATALDRDQPQHF.